This T cell receptor (beta chain) was retrieved from a study of T cell changes during pregnancy in multiple sclerosis. CDR1 and CDR2 (germline): SGHRS, YFSETQ. Trimming shortened V by 2 bases and J by 1 base, and 9 bases separated the two germline ends. This CDR3 spans 14 amino acids. Using immunoSEQ multiplex PCR, the repertoire was profiled, and TCRdb retains in-frame clones only, with some absent. Among 37,000 or so clones listed, 70% to 90% were seen once. This TCR came from a female donor with multiple sclerosis, enrolled in a pregnancy study. The sequencing here drew on CD4+ T cells from peripheral blood mononuclear cells, taken in the first trimester of pregnancy. The chain joins TRBV5-1 to TRBJ1-1, with D perhaps TRBD1 (6 bases). The CDR3 DNA follows: TGCGCCAGCAGCTTCGTGACAGGGAACACTGAAGCTTTCTTT. Translation: CASSFVTGNTEAFF. Full variable domain (outside the CDR3, taken from reference TRBV5-1 and TRBJ1-1): KAGVTQTPRYLIKTRGQQVTLSCSPISGHRSVSWYQQTPGQGLQFLFEYFSETQRNKGNFPGRFSGRQFSNSRSEMNVSTLELGDSALYLCASSFVTGNTEAFFGQGTRLTVV.